One and the same sample provided the 25 T cell receptor beta chains below, sequenced in a study of immune cell composition in non-small cell lung cancer (dated by TCRdb to about 2017). Receptor libraries were prepared by the immunoSEQ multiplex PCR assay. TCRdb took over this immuneACCESS table, retaining in-frame rearrangements with V and J assigned. Such tables are incomplete; in checked studies, under half of the missing clones stem from an unresolved V gene, and the remainder is unexplained. The sample yields roughly 14,000 clones; about 85% were counted once. 11% of the sample belongs to the ten largest clones. The sequenced sample was lung tumor tissue. The receptors originated from a human donor with non-small cell lung cancer.

The chain links TRBV2 to TRBJ1-3, with 7 bases lining up with TRBD1. The CDR3 consists of 14 residues. Trimming at V came to 6 bases and at J to 0 bases, leaving 2 bases not matched to a gene. Looked up from germline, CDR1 is SNHLY and CDR2 is FYNNEI. The CDR3 here is CASRGQLSGNTIYF. The CDR3 DNA reads TGTGCCAGCAGGGGACAGCTCTCTGGAAACACCATATATTTT.

This chain joins TRBV29-1 and TRBJ2-5; the match to TRBD2 covers 7 bases. Germline CDR1 is SQVTM and CDR2 is ANQGSEA. CDR3 length equals 15 residues. The trim removed 7 bases at V and 0 bases at J, leaving 11 bases unmatched. The CDR3 loop reads CSGMTSHEYQETQYF. In DNA form, the CDR3 reads TGCAGCGGGATGACTAGCCACGAGTACCAAGAGACCCAGTACTTC.

The chain links TRBV5-6 to TRBJ1-2; D gene ambiguous. The V and J ends lost 2 bases and 8 bases respectively, with 19 bases between them. Germline values: CDR1 SGHDT, CDR2 YYEEEE. This CDR3 contains 15 residues. DNA of the CDR3: TGTGCCAGCAGCTTCCCCACATCAGGTATCGAGGGCTACACCTTC. It translates to CASSFPTSGIEGYTF.

This chain uses TRBV5-1 with TRBJ2-7, with 7 bases identical to TRBD2. Germline trimming cut 4 bases from V and 4 bases from J; bases unmatched to any gene: 14. The CDR3 totals 16 residues. Germline-derived CDR1 and CDR2 are SGHRS and YFSETQ. The CDR3 sequence is CASSDLGGGSRYEQYF. The CDR3, as DNA: TGCGCCAGCAGCGACCTGGGTGGCGGGAGTCGGTACGAGCAGTACTTC.

The rearrangement joins TRBV27 to TRBJ2-7; D is ambiguous. V dropped 5 bases and J dropped 2 bases, with 7 bases sitting between them. Per the germline V gene, CDR1 is MNHEY and CDR2 is SMNVEV (reference sequence). The CDR3 extends over 12 amino acids. CDR3 nucleotides: TGTGCCAGCAGTCCCGTCACCTACGAGCAGTACTTC. Protein product: CASSPVTYEQYF.

The chain combines TRBV5-1 with TRBJ2-5; D is unresolved. The DNA end lines up better with TRBJ2-7; the J call may be wrong. CDR3 length: 14 residues. CDR1 is SGHRS, CDR2 YFSETQ, per germline. The CDR3 region is CASSFGVRTYEQYF. CDR3 nucleotide sequence: TGCGCCAGCAGCTTTGGGGTACGGACCTACGAGCAGTACTTC.

The V call is TRBV28, the J call TRBJ2-5; the match to TRBD2 covers 13 bases. This CDR3 contains 15 residues. The V and J ends lost 8 bases and 1 base, in that order; junction bases with no gene match: 4. CDR1 is MDHEN, CDR2 SYDVKM, per germline. The DNA of the CDR3 is TGTGCCAGCCAACGGACTAGCGGGAGCCAAGAGACCCAGTACTTC. Its translation: CASQRTSGSQETQYF. The whole variable domain, filled in from reference TRBV28 and TRBJ2-5, reads DVKVTQSSRYLVKRTGEKVFLECVQDMDHENMFWYRQDPGLGLRLIYFSYDVKMKEKGDIPEGYSVSREKKERFSLILESASTNQTSMYLCASQRTSGSQETQYFGPGTRLLVL.

V usage is TRBV27 and J usage is TRBJ2-7, with TRBD2 as a possible D gene (5 bases). Germline V CDR1 and CDR2: MNHEY, SMNVEV (reference sequence). Trimming pared 5 bases from V and 7 bases from J, leaving 21 bases between. CDR3 length equals 15 residues. In nucleotides, the CDR3 is TGTGCCAGCAGTAAATCGTACTCCGGGATATGGGAGCAGTACTTC. Its protein product is CASSKSYSGIWEQYF.

The V and J genes are TRBV27 and TRBJ1-3, with a tentative D call TRBD1 (6 bases). The length of the CDR3 is 14 residues. Germline CDR1 is MNHEY and CDR2 is SMNVEV (reference sequence). Between the trimmed V and J ends, which lost 2 bases and 4 bases, there was a span of 9 bases. This CDR3 reads CASSLGGPGNTIYF. The CDR3 nucleotides read TGTGCCAGCAGTTTAGGGGGCCCCGGAAACACCATATATTTT.

The chain couples TRBV6-5 to TRBJ2-7; tentatively, D is TRBD1 or TRBD2 (6 bases each). The CDR3 totals 15 residues. V was shortened by 1 base and J by 3 bases, with 13 bases between the two germline ends. Germline-derived CDR1 and CDR2 are MNHEY and SVGAGI. Here the CDR3 reads CASSYWGATSYEQYF. The CDR3 region has the DNA TGTGCCAGCAGTTACTGGGGGGCGACTAGCTACGAGCAGTACTTC.

Only one count was recorded for this clone. V gene TRBV9 combines with J gene TRBJ1-2, with 8 nucleotides matching TRBD1. The junction had 15 bases not matched to a gene; V was cut back by 3 bases and J by 2 bases. Germline V gene sequence: CDR1 SGDLS, CDR2 YYNGEE. This CDR3 has 18 residues. For the CDR3, the DNA is TGTGCCAGCAGCGCTAGAGGACAGGGCAGTTTGGGAAACTATGGCTACACCTTC. Translated, it gives CASSARGQGSLGNYGYTF.

The V and J genes are TRBV2 and TRBJ2-1, with TRBD2 identical over 12 bases. CDR3 length: 15 amino acids. Germline CDR1 SNHLY, CDR2 FYNNEI. V lost 8 bases, J lost 7 bases, and 9 bases stayed unmatched. CDR3 sequence reads: CASCRLAGGLNEQFF. Written as DNA, the CDR3 is TGTGCCAGCTGCAGGCTAGCGGGAGGGTTGAATGAGCAGTTCTTC. Variable domain in full (rest from reference TRBV2 and TRBJ2-1): EPEVTQTPSHQVTQMGQEVILRCVPISNHLYFYWYRQILGQKVEFLVSFYNNEISEKSEIFDDQFSVERPDGSNFTLKIRSTKLEDSAMYFCASCRLAGGLNEQFFGPGTRLTVL.

The CDR3 DNA reads as TGCGCCAGCAGCTTGGACAGCCTCGGGTATACGCAGTATTTT. Protein product: CASSLDSLGYTQYF. V is TRBV5-1 and J is TRBJ2-3, with D unresolved. The CDR3 loop spans 14 amino acids. From germline, CDR1 is SGHRS and CDR2 YFSETQ. V lost 0 bases and J lost 7, with 12 bases in between.

The chain links TRBV29-1 to TRBJ2-3, with TRBD2 matching 7 bases. CDR1 is SQVTM and CDR2 is ANQGSEA in the germline V gene. The junction had 2 bases not matched to a gene; V was cut back by 7 bases and J by 4 bases. The CDR3 runs to 11 residues. DNA for the CDR3: TGCAGCGGAGCGGGACCAGATACGCAGTATTTT. Translating it yields CSGAGPDTQYF.

The chain has TRBV5-1 and TRBJ2-5; D possibly corresponds to TRBD2 (5 bases). Trimming removed 0 bases from V and 5 bases from J, with 17 bases in between. Germline CDR1 and CDR2: SGHRS and YFSETQ. CDR3 size: 16 residues. The CDR3 loop is CASSLVGLGSAETQYF. In DNA form, the CDR3 reads TGCGCCAGCAGCTTGGTGGGGTTGGGTAGCGCGGAGACCCAGTACTTC.

The chain joins TRBV14 to TRBJ2-5, with D perhaps TRBD2 (6 bases). The CDR3 is made up of 15 amino acids. CDR1 is SGHDN and CDR2 is FVKESK in the germline V gene. The V and J ends lost 1 base and 2 bases respectively, with 11 bases between them. The CDR3 loop is CASSQGSGLQETQYF. The CDR3 nucleotides read TGTGCCAGCAGCCAAGGTAGCGGTTTACAAGAGACCCAGTACTTC.

The table lists this clone with a count of one. The chain combines TRBV15 with TRBJ1-1; weak D call: TRBD1 (6 bases). Germline values: CDR1 LNHNV, CDR2 YYDKDF (reference sequence). V lost 8 bases and J lost 3, with 16 bases in between. The CDR3 length is 14 residues. CDR3: CATSTGSGDTEAFF. The CDR3 region has the DNA TGTGCCACCTCCACAGGGTCGGGGGACACTGAAGCTTTCTTT.

CDR3: CASSLDRHTGELFF. CDR3 nucleotide sequence: TGCGCCAGCAGCTTGGACCGCCACACCGGGGAGCTGTTTTTT. The chain has TRBV5-1 and TRBJ2-2; D remains ambiguous. With 0 bases removed from V and 3 bases from J, the gap between germline ends came to 6 bases. The CDR3 is made up of 14 amino acids. Germline CDR1 SGHRS, CDR2 YFSETQ.

The genes are TRBV5-1 and TRBJ2-5; 11 bases fit TRBD1. The V gene's germline CDR1 is SGHRS and CDR2 YFSETQ. This CDR3 is built from 15 residues. Unmatched junction bases numbered 7, after V lost 5 bases and J lost 4 bases. The CDR3 DNA reads TGCGCCAGCAGAACCTCCGGGACAGGGGGAGAGACCCAGTACTTC. Its protein product is CASRTSGTGGETQYF.

The chain links TRBV9 to TRBJ1-2; weak D call: TRBD1 (5 bases). The CDR3 extends over 15 amino acids. Trimming removed 6 bases from V and 4 bases from J, with 19 bases in between. Germline V gives CDR1 SGDLS, CDR2 YYNGEE. The CDR3 DNA is TGTGCCAGCATTGGGGGACCCACAGGATCCTATGGCTACACCTTC. Its protein product is CASIGGPTGSYGYTF.

The chain employs TRBV4-2 and TRBJ2-7; TRBD2 matches at 11 bases. V lost 4 bases, J lost 0 bases, and 5 bases stayed unmatched. This CDR3 has 16 amino acids. CDR1 and CDR2 (germline): LGHNA, YNFKEQ. The CDR3 loop is CASSPITSGSSYEQYF. CDR3 nucleotides: TGTGCCAGCAGCCCTATTACTAGCGGGAGCTCCTACGAGCAGTACTTC.

This clone has a handful of counts. J is TRBJ2-4 and V is TRBV7-9; no definite D call. There are 14 residues in the CDR3. V lost 1 base and J 8 bases, leaving 12 bases between the germline ends. The germline gives CDR1 SEHNR, CDR2 FQNEAQ (reference sequence). The CDR3 spells CASSLEAIVDIQYF. The CDR3 DNA sequence: TGTGCCAGCAGCTTAGAAGCGATAGTTGACATTCAGTACTTC.

J is TRBJ2-7 and V is TRBV7-2; tentative D call: TRBD1 (6 bases). The germline gives CDR1 SGHTA, CDR2 FQGNSA. The CDR3 totals 14 residues. Trimming took off 3 bases at V and 2 bases at J, with 11 bases between the two ends. The CDR3 coding sequence is TGTGCCAGCAGCTTTGTGCAGGGGCCCTACGAGCAGTACTTC. Translated: CASSFVQGPYEQYF.

V is TRBV11-3 and J is TRBJ1-2; weak D call: TRBD1 (6 bases). Looked up from germline, CDR1 is SGHNT and CDR2 is YENEEA. Trimming left V 5 bases short and J 3 bases short, with 16 bases between. There are 15 residues in the CDR3. CDR3 nucleotide sequence: TGTGCCAGCAGCCTTCTACAGGGAGGAGACTATGGCTACACCTTC. This sequence encodes CASSLLQGGDYGYTF.

This chain links TRBV30 with TRBJ2-1; 15 positions match TRBD2. The CDR3 spans 15 residues. The V and J ends lost 1 base and 9 bases, in that order; junction bases with no gene match: 4. Per germline, CDR1 GTSNPN and CDR2 SVGIG (reference sequence). CDR3 in DNA: TGTGCCTGGAGTGCCGGGACTAGCGGGAGGCGTGAGCAGTTCTTC. As protein: CAWSAGTSGRREQFF.